This T cell receptor (beta chain) is drawn from a study of T cells expressing NK-cell markers. Study in general: CD3+CD56+NKG2C+, CD3+CD56+NKG2C- and CD3+CD56-NKG2C+ T cells, once sorted, supplied the TCR beta repertoires. Of eight sequenced donors, seven were HCMV-seropositive and one HCMV-seronegative. Study conclusions and caveats: The study found these clonotypes also leading the CD3+CD56-NKG2C+ fraction in a few donors.

Germline loops: CDR1 ENHRY, CDR2 SYGVKD. CDR3 size: 15 residues. For each CDR3 protein, TCRdb gives one entry from its re-call of the 5' RACE reads, without DNA. The table for this sample gives 550,000 or so distinct CDR3 sequences. As for this clonotype: The antigen remains unidentified.

V is TRBV10-3 and J is TRBJ1-2. Sample: blood T cells: a sorted CD56 or NKG2C T cell subset, CD4+ or CD8+ T cells, or bulk PBMC T cells (not recorded which). The source is a man between 18 and 35 years old in good health. CDR3 loop: CAISESTGSNYGYTF.